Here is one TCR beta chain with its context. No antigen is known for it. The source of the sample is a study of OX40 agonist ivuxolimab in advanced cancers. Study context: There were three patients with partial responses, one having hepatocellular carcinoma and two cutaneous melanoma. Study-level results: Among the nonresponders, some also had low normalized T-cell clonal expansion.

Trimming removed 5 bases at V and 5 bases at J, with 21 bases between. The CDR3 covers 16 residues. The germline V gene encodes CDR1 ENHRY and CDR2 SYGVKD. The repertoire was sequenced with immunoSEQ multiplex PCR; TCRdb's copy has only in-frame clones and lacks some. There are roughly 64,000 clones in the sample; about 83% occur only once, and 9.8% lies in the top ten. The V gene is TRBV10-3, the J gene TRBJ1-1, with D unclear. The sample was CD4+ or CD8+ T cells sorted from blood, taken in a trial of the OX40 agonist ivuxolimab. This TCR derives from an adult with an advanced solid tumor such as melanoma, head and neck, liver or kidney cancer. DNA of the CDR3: TGTGCCATCAGTCCTCAGACCGGTGGAGTAGGGACTGAAGCTTTCTTT. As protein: CAISPQTGGVGTEAFF.